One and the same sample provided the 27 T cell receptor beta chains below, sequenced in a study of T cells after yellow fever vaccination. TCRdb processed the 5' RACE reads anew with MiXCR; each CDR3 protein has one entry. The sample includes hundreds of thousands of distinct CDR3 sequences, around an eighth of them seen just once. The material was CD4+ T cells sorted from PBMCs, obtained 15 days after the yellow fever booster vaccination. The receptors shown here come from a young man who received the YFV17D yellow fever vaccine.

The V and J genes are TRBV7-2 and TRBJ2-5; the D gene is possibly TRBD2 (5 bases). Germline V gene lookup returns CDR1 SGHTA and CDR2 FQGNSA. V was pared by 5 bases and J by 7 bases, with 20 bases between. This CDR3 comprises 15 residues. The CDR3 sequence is CASSEHEGPAGTQYF. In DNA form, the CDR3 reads TGTGCCAGCAGCGAACACGAAGGACCCGCGGGGACCCAGTACTTC.

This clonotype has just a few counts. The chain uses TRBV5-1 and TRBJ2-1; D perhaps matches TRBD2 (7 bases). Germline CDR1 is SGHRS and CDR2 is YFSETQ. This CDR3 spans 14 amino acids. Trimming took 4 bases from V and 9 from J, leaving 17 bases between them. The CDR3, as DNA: TGCGCCAGCAGCCCCTCGTCGGGGGGCGGTGAGCAGTTCTTC. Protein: CASSPSSGGGEQFF.

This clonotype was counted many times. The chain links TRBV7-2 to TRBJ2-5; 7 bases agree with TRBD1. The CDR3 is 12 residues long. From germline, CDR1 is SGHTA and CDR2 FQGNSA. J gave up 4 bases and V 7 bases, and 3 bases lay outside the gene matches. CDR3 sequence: CASMTGRETQYF. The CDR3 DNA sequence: TGTGCCAGCATGACAGGGAGAGAGACCCAGTACTTC. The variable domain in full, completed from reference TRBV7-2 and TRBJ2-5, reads GAGVSQSPSNKVTEKGKDVELRCDPISGHTALYWYRQSLGQGLEFLIYFQGNSAPDKSGLPSDRFSAERTGGSVSTLTIQRTQQEDSAVYLCASMTGRETQYFGPGTRLLVL.

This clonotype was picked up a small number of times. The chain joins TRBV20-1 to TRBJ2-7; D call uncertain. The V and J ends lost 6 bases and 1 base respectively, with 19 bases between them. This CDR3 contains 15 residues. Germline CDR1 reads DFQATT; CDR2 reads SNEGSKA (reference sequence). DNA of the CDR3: TGCAGTGCACCCGACGCCCTGGTGGGGTCCTACGAGCAGTACTTC. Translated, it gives CSAPDALVGSYEQYF.

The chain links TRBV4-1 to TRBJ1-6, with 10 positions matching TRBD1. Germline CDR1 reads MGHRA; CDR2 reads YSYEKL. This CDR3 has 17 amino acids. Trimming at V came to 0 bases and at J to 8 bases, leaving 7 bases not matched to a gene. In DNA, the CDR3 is TGCGCCAGCAGCCAAGATCGAAAGGGGACAGGGGATTCACCCCTCCACTTT. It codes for CASSQDRKGTGDSPLHF.

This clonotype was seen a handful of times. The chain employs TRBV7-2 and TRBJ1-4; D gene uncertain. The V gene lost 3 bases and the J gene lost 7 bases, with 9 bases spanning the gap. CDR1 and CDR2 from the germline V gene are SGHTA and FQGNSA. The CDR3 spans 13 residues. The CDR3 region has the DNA TGTGCCAGCAGCTTCGGGATTGGTGAAAAACTGTTTTTT. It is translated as CASSFGIGEKLFF.

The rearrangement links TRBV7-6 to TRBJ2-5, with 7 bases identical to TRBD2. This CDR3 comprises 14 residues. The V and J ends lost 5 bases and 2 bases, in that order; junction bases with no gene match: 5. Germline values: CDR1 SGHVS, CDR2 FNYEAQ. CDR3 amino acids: CASSLRTRQETQYF. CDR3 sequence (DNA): TGTGCCAGCAGCCTCCGGACTAGGCAAGAGACCCAGTACTTC.

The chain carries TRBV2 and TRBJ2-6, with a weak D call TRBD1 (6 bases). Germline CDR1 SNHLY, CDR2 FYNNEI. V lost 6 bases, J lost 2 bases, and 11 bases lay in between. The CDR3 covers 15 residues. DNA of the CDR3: TGTGCCAGCAGGAGGGGGTTCCCTGGGGCCAACGTCCTGACTTTC. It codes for CASRRGFPGANVLTF.

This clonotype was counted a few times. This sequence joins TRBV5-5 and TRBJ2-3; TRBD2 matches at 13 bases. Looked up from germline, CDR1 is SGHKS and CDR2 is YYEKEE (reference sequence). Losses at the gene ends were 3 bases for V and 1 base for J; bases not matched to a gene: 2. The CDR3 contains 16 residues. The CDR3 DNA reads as TGTGCCAGCAGCTATACTAGCGGGGGGGGCACAGATACGCAGTATTTT. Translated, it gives CASSYTSGGGTDTQYF.

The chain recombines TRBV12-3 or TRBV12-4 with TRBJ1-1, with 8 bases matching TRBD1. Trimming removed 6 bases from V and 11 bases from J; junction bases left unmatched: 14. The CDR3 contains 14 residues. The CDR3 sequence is CASSLTNGQGEAFF. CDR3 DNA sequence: TGTGCCAGCAGCCTAACTAACGGACAGGGCGAGGCTTTCTTT.

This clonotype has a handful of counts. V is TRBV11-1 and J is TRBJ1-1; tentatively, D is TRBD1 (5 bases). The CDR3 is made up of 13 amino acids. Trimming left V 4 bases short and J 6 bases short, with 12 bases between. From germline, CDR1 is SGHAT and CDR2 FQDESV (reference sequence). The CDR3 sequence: CASSSPGSSEAFF. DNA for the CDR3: TGTGCCAGCAGCTCCCCAGGGTCATCTGAAGCTTTCTTT.

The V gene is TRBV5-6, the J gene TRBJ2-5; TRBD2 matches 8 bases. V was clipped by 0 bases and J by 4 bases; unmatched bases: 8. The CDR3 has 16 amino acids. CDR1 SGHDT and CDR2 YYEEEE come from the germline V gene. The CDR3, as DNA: TGTGCCAGCAGCTTGGCCAGGGCTAGCGGGCCAGAGACCCAGTACTTC. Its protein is CASSLARASGPETQYF.

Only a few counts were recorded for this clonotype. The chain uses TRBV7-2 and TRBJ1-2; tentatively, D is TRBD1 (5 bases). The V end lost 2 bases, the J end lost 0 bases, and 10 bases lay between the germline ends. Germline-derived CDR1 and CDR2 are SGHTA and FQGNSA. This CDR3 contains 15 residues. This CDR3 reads CASSLPGQANYGYTF. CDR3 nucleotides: TGTGCCAGCAGCTTACCGGGGCAGGCTAACTATGGCTACACCTTC.

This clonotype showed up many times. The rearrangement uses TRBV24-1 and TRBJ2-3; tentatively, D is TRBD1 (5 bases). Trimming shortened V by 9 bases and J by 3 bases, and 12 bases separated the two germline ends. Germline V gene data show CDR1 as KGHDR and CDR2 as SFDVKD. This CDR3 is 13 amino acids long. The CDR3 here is CATEGVSTDTQYF. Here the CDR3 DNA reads TGTGCCACCGAAGGGGTTTCGACAGATACGCAGTATTTT.

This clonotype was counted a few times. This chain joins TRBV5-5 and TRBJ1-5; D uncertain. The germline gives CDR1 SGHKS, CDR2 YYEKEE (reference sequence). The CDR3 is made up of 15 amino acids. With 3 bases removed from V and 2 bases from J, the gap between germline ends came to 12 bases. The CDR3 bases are TGTGCCAGCAGCTGGACCCTCTATCGCAATCAGCCCCAGCATTTT. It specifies CASSWTLYRNQPQHF.

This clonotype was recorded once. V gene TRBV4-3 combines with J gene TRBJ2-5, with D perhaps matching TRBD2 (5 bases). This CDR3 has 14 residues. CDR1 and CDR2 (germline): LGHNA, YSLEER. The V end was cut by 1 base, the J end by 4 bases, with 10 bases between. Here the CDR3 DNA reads TGCGCCAGCAGCCAAGGATCAAGCGGAGAGACCCAGTACTTC. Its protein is CASSQGSSGETQYF.

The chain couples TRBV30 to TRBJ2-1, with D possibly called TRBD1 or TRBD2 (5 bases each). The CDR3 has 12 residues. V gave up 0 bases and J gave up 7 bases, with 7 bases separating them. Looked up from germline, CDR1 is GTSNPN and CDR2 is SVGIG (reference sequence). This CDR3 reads CAWSVWGNEQFF. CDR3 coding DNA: TGTGCCTGGAGTGTATGGGGGAATGAGCAGTTCTTC.

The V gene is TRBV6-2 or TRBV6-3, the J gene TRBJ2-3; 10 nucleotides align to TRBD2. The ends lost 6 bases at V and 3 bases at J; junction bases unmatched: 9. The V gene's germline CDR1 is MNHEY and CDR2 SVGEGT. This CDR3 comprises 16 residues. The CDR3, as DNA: TGTGCCAGCAGGAATCCAGCGGGGGGGCGGACAGATACGCAGTATTTT. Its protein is CASRNPAGGRTDTQYF.

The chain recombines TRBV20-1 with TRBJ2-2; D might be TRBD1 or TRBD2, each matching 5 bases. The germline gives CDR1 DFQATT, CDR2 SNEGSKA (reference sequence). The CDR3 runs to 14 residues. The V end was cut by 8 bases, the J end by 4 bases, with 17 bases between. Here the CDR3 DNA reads TGCAGTTCCCGGGACGCCAGTGGCACCGGGGAGCTGTTTTTT. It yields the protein CSSRDASGTGELFF.

In DNA, the CDR3 is TGTGCCAGCTGCGAGGTGGACAAAGAGACCCAGTACTTC. This encodes CASCEVDKETQYF. V gene TRBV18 combines with J gene TRBJ2-5; weak D call: TRBD1 (5 bases). The germline CDR1 and CDR2 sequences are KGHSH and LQKENI. The V end was cut by 7 bases, the J end by 3 bases, with 12 bases between. The CDR3 covers 13 residues. Full variable domain (outside the CDR3, taken from reference TRBV18 and TRBJ2-5): NAGVMQNPRHLVRRRGQEARLRCSPMKGHSHVYWYRQLPEEGLKFMVYLQKENIIDESGMPKERFSAEFPKEGPSILRIQQVVRGDSAAYFCASCEVDKETQYFGPGTRLLVL.

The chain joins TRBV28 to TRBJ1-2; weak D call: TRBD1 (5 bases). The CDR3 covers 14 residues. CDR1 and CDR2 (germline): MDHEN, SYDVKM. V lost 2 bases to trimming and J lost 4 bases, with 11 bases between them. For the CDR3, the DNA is TGTGCCAGCAGTTTAGGTCAGGGAAGCTATGGCTACACCTTC. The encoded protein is CASSLGQGSYGYTF.

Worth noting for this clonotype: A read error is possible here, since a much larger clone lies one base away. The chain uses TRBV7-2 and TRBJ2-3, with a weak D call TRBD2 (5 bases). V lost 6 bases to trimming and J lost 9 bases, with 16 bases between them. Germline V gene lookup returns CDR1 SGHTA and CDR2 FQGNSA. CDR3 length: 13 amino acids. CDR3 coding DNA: TGTGCCAGCAGGACGGACCGTGGAGGCACGCAGTATTTT. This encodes CASRTDRGGTQYF.

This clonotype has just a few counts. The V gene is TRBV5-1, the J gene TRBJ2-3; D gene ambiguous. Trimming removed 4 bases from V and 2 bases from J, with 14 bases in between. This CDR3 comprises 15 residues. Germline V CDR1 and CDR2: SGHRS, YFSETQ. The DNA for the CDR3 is TGCGCCAGCAGCACGGGCCGTAGTGCCACAGATACGCAGTATTTT. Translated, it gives CASSTGRSATDTQYF.

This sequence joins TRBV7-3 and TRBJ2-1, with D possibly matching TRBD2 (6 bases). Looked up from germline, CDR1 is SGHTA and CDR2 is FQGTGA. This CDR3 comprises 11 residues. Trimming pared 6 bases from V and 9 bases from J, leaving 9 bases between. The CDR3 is CASRGTAEQFF. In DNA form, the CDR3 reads TGTGCCAGCAGAGGGACTGCTGAGCAGTTCTTC.

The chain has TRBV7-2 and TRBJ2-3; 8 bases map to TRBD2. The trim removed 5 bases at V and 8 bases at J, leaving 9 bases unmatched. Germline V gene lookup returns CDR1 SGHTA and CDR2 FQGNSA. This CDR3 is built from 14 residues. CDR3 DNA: TGTGCCAGCAGCCCCCCGGGGGGGCGAGTTACGCAGTATTTT. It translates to CASSPPGGRVTQYF. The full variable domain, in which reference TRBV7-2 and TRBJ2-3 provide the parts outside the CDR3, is GAGVSQSPSNKVTEKGKDVELRCDPISGHTALYWYRQSLGQGLEFLIYFQGNSAPDKSGLPSDRFSAERTGGSVSTLTIQRTQQEDSAVYLCASSPPGGRVTQYFGPGTRLTVL.

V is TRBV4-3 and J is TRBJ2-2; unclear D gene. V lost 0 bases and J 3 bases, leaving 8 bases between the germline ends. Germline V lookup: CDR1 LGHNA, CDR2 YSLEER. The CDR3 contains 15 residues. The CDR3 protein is CASSQEFSYTGELFF. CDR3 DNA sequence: TGCGCCAGCAGCCAAGAGTTTAGTTACACCGGGGAGCTGTTTTTT.

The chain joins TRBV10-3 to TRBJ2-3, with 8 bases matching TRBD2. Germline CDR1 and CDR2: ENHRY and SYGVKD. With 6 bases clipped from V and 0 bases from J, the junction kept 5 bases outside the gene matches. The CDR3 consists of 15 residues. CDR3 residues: CAIRSGGPSTDTQYF. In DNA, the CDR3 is TGTGCCATCAGGAGCGGGGGCCCTAGCACAGATACGCAGTATTTT.